The T cell receptor beta chain described here comes from a study of T cell repertoires in cytomegalovirus infection. Across the whole study: Based on public TCR beta signatures, there were indications of CMV infection and of a matching HLA type.

Whole-study results and caveats: Ex vivo responses were dominated by HLA-C-restricted CMV-specific TCR beta clonotypes. Identification of carriers of CMV plus the relevant HLA was achieved through cumulative public TCR beta family frequency.

This clonotype was seen more than once but under ten times. Its matching antigen is unknown. TCRdb analysed the reads with MiXCR anew, one entry per CDR3 protein. Among around 43,000 distinct CDR3 sequences listed, about 20% were seen once. The CDR3 is 13 amino acids. V lost 5 bases to trimming and J lost 7 bases, with 14 bases between them. Looked up from germline, CDR1 is SNHLY and CDR2 is FYNNEI. This chain uses TRBV2 with TRBJ1-2; D may be TRBD1 (5 bases). This sequence was found in a human donor in good health (CMV status not recorded). Some clones in this sample may be carry-over from other donors' samples. The sample was PBMCs, sequenced either directly or after in vitro stimulation (not recorded which). The CDR3 protein is CASSTSRQLGYTF. Written as DNA, the CDR3 is TGTGCCAGCAGTACTTCCCGACAGCTTGGCTACACCTTC.